One and the same sample provided the 10 T cell receptor beta chains below, sequenced in a study of beta chain features in type 1 diabetes. The authors reverse transcribed all of the isolated RNA, so sequencing captured expressed TCRB transcripts. Method: immunoSEQ multiplex PCR; TCRdb's copy keeps in-frame clones and lacks some. In the table there are 130,000 to 150,000 clones, around 8.7% of which are singletons. Sequencing was carried out using central memory CD4+ T cells from blood. Every receptor here comes from a man younger than 30 in good health.

The chain couples TRBV6-1 to TRBJ2-3, with TRBD1 matching 7 bases. This CDR3 has 14 residues. After removal of 4 bases from V and 4 bases from J, the junction contained 5 bases not matched to a gene. CDR1 is MNHNS, CDR2 SASEGT, per germline. CDR3 in DNA: TGTGCCAGCAGTGGGCAAACAGGGGCAGATACGCAGTATTTT. As protein: CASSGQTGADTQYF.

This clone was found a few times. This chain uses TRBV27 with TRBJ1-5; D not certain. The CDR3 loop spans 13 amino acids. Germline values: CDR1 MNHEY, CDR2 SMNVEV (reference sequence). The CDR3 is CASGEQYLQPQHF. The CDR3 nucleotides are TGTGCTTCCGGCGAACAGTATTTACAGCCCCAGCATTTT.

The V and J genes are TRBV11-2 and TRBJ2-5, with 9 bases that match TRBD1. The CDR3 has 15 residues. Germline CDR1 is SGHAT and CDR2 is FQNNGV. V lost 5 bases to trimming and J lost 4 bases; unmatched junction nucleotides: 8. The CDR3: CASSATGGGGETQYF. Here the CDR3 DNA reads TGTGCCAGCAGCGCGACAGGGGGAGGTGGAGAGACCCAGTACTTC.

The V and J genes are TRBV7-9 and TRBJ1-4, with D possibly TRBD1 on 5 matching bases. The germline V gene encodes CDR1 SEHNR and CDR2 FQNEAQ (reference sequence). The CDR3 spans 12 residues. Trimming took 5 bases from V and 11 from J, leaving 12 bases between them. CDR3 sequence: CASSPGTEKLFF. DNA of the CDR3: TGTGCCAGCAGCCCCGGGACTGAGAAACTGTTTTTT.

This clone occurred a few times. This chain uses TRBV7-2 with TRBJ1-3; 9 positions agree with TRBD1. The V and J ends lost 3 bases and 7 bases, in that order; junction bases with no gene match: 4. This CDR3 region has 14 residues. Germline-derived CDR1 and CDR2 are SGHTA and FQGNSA. The CDR3 loop is CASSFRDRENTIYF. The CDR3 DNA reads as TGTGCCAGCAGCTTCCGGGACAGGGAGAACACCATATATTTT.

V is TRBV19 and J is TRBJ2-7; the D gene is possibly TRBD1 (6 bases). This CDR3 contains 13 residues. From germline, CDR1 is LNHDA and CDR2 SQIVND (reference sequence). Trimming cost V 8 bases and J 2 bases, with 13 bases left between them. The CDR3 loop is CASSRDTTYEQYF. CDR3 nucleotides: TGTGCCAGTTCCCGGGACACTACCTACGAGCAGTACTTC.

There are a few counts of this clone. The chain carries TRBV5-1 and TRBJ2-1, with 8 positions matching TRBD2. The junction had 7 bases not matched to a gene; V was cut back by 4 bases and J by 1 base. Germline lookup yields CDR1 SGHRS and CDR2 YFSETQ. The CDR3 is 16 residues long. The CDR3 DNA sequence: TGCGCCAGCAGCAGAGATAGCGGGGTATCCTACAATGAGCAGTTCTTC. This sequence encodes CASSRDSGVSYNEQFF. Together with reference TRBV5-1 and TRBJ2-1, the CDR3 gives the full variable domain: KAGVTQTPRYLIKTRGQQVTLSCSPISGHRSVSWYQQTPGQGLQFLFEYFSETQRNKGNFPGRFSGRQFSNSRSEMNVSTLELGDSALYLCASSRDSGVSYNEQFFGPGTRLTVL.

The V call is TRBV28, the J call TRBJ1-3; D unresolved. In germline, CDR1 is MDHEN, CDR2 SYDVKM. This CDR3 has 15 residues. Trimming left V 2 bases short and J 3 bases short, with 11 bases between. The CDR3 protein is CASSLGPGSGNTIYF. As DNA, the CDR3 is TGTGCCAGCAGTTTAGGTCCGGGGAGTGGAAACACCATATATTTT.

This clone was seen a handful of times. This chain joins TRBV9 and TRBJ2-6; possibly TRBD1 for D (5 bases). The germline gives CDR1 SGDLS, CDR2 YYNGEE. The CDR3 extends over 16 amino acids. Trimming removed 4 bases from V and 0 bases from J, with 11 bases in between. DNA of the CDR3: TGTGCCAGCAGCCCCCAAGGGGTCTCTGGGGCCAACGTCCTGACTTTC. It encodes CASSPQGVSGANVLTF. Using reference TRBV9 and TRBJ2-6 for the parts outside the CDR3, the full variable domain is DSGVTQTPKHLITATGQRVTLRCSPRSGDLSVYWYQQSLDQGLQFLIQYYNGEERAKGNILERFSAQQFPDLHSELNLSSLELGDSALYFCASSPQGVSGANVLTFGAGSRLTVL.

The chain carries TRBV5-6 and TRBJ2-2; 9 nucleotides agree with TRBD1. The CDR3 sequence is 18 residues long. J gave up 1 base and V 3 bases, and 10 bases lay outside the gene matches. Germline assignment: CDR1 SGHDT and CDR2 YYEEEE. The CDR3 DNA follows: TGTGCCAGCAGCTCTCATCATGACAGGGGGGTGAACACCGGGGAGCTGTTTTTT. Translation: CASSSHHDRGVNTGELFF.